A selection of T cell receptor beta chains follows, all from one sample in a study of blood T cell repertoires in COVID-19. Libraries were prepared by immunoSEQ multiplex PCR; TCRdb keeps only in-frame clonotypes and omits some of them. The sample lists some 180,000 clones, 70% to 85% occurring once. Sequencing was carried out using peripheral blood. The receptor source for this set is a human donor in a cohort sampled during active COVID-19. Both conserved end residues are part of each CDR3. Each record gives: clone size, D gene, V gene, J gene, CDR3 DNA, CDR3 protein. A D gene is named only where the DNA matches it firmly. For some rows the clone size is stated as once, few or many, or as a class when expanded; others skip it.

size: -; D: TRBD2; V: TRBV6-1; J: TRBJ2-3; DNA: TGTGCCAGCAGTGAAGTGGCGGGGGGCACAGATACGCAGTATTTT; CDR3: CASSEVAGGTDTQYF
size: -; D: TRBD2; V: TRBV5-1; J: TRBJ2-3; DNA: TGCGCCAGCAGCCACGGACTAGCGGGGGGTAGAGATACGCAGTATTTT; CDR3: CASSHGLAGGRDTQYF
size: -; D: -; V: TRBV9; J: TRBJ1-1; DNA: TGTGCCAGCAGCGTCGGTACGAACACTGAAGCTTTCTTT; CDR3: CASSVGTNTEAFF
size: -; D: TRBD2; V: TRBV11-3; J: TRBJ2-7; DNA: TGTGCCAGCAGCTCCGGGACTACACCCTACGAGCAGTACTTC; CDR3: CASSSGTTPYEQYF
size: -; D: TRBD1; V: TRBV7-6; J: TRBJ2-2; DNA: TGTGCCAGCAGCTTAGAACAGGGGTCGAACACCGGGGAGCTGTTTTTT; CDR3: CASSLEQGSNTGELFF
size: -; D: TRBD1; V: TRBV30; J: TRBJ1-2; DNA: TGTGCCTGGGAGGGGACAGGGCACGGCTACACCTTC; CDR3: CAWEGTGHGYTF
size: -; D: -; V: TRBV3-1/TRBV3-2; J: TRBJ2-7; DNA: TGTGCCAGCAGCCGACCGGACAGCTCCTACGAGCAGTACTTC; CDR3: CASSRPDSSYEQYF
size: -; D: -; V: TRBV7-3; J: TRBJ1-1; DNA: TGTGCCAGCAGCCGAGGGTATGGAGTCCTCTTTACAATGAACACTGAAGCTTTCTTT; CDR3: CASSRGYGVLFTMNTEAFF
size: -; D: TRBD1; V: TRBV5-8; J: TRBJ1-2; DNA: TGTGCCAGCAGCTTTCCCCCGGGACAGGGCGGCTATGGCTACACCTTC; CDR3: CASSFPPGQGGYGYTF
size: -; D: TRBD1; V: TRBV7-9; J: TRBJ1-5; DNA: TGTGCCAGCAGCCTCATGGGACAGTCGCAGCCCCAGCATTTT; CDR3: CASSLMGQSQPQHF
size: -; D: TRBD2; V: TRBV20-1; J: TRBJ2-5; DNA: TGCAGTGCTCTAGCGGGGGAGACCCAGTACTTC; CDR3: CSALAGETQYF
size: -; D: -; V: TRBV4-1; J: TRBJ1-2; DNA: TGCGCCAGCAGCCAAGTCCCGACAGGAGAATATGGCTACACCTTC; CDR3: CASSQVPTGEYGYTF
size: few; D: -; V: TRBV15; J: TRBJ1-5; DNA: TGTGCCACCAGTTACCCCGGGCAGCCCCAGCATTTT; CDR3: CATSYPGQPQHF
size: once; D: TRBD1; V: TRBV18; J: TRBJ1-2; DNA: TGTGCCAGCTCGACCGACAGGGTGGTCGGTGGCTACACCTTC; CDR3: CASSTDRVVGGYTF
size: -; D: TRBD1; V: TRBV13; J: TRBJ1-3; DNA: TGTGCCAGCAGTCCCACAGGGGGCTCTGGAAACACCATATATTTT; CDR3: CASSPTGGSGNTIYF
size: -; D: -; V: TRBV12-5; J: TRBJ2-3; DNA: TGTGCTAGTGGTTTGGTACTGGGGCCGACCGATACGCAGTATTTT; CDR3: CASGLVLGPTDTQYF
size: -; D: -; V: TRBV19; J: TRBJ2-5; DNA: TGTGCCAGTAGTATAGCCAGGGGGGTAGAGACCCAGTACTTC; CDR3: CASSIARGVETQYF
size: -; D: TRBD1; V: TRBV29-1; J: TRBJ1-1; DNA: TGCAGCGTTGAAGATCTACCCCCGGGACAGGGTGGGTCTGAAGCTTTCTTT; CDR3: CSVEDLPPGQGGSEAFF
size: once; D: TRBD1; V: TRBV7-9; J: TRBJ1-1; DNA: TGTGCCAGCAGCAATTTAGGGACAGGGGGCGGGAAAACTGAAGCTTTCTTT; CDR3: CASSNLGTGGGKTEAFF
size: -; D: -; V: TRBV5-6; J: TRBJ1-4; DNA: TGTGCCAGCAGCTTGGGACATCGTCCTTTCTCTGAAAAACTGTTTTTT; CDR3: CASSLGHRPFSEKLFF
size: -; D: -; V: TRBV5-1; J: TRBJ2-5; DNA: TGCGCCAGCAGCTTACACCACCAAGAGACCCAGTACTTC; CDR3: CASSLHHQETQYF
size: -; D: TRBD1; V: TRBV19; J: TRBJ1-2; DNA: TGTGCCAGTAGTTGGGACAGCTATGGCTACACCTTC; CDR3: CASSWDSYGYTF
size: -; D: -; V: TRBV12-3/TRBV12-4; J: TRBJ2-5; DNA: TGTGCCAGCAGTTTAGGGGGCGATGAGACCCAGTACTTC; CDR3: CASSLGGDETQYF
size: -; D: TRBD1; V: TRBV19; J: TRBJ2-7; DNA: TGTGCCAGTAGTATGGCTGGCAGGGGGAACTACGAGCAGTACTTC; CDR3: CASSMAGRGNYEQYF
size: -; D: -; V: TRBV5-1; J: TRBJ2-7; DNA: TGCGCCAGCAGCTTGGAAGCCGGGACAACATCCTACGAGCAGTACTTC; CDR3: CASSLEAGTTSYEQYF
size: few; D: TRBD1; V: TRBV7-9; J: TRBJ2-7; DNA: TGTGCCAGCAGCACCCCGGGACAGGCCTACGAGCAGTACTTC; CDR3: CASSTPGQAYEQYF
size: -; D: -; V: TRBV11-3; J: TRBJ1-6; DNA: TGTGCCAGCAGCTTAGCCAGGTTTGACTCACCCCTCCACTTT; CDR3: CASSLARFDSPLHF
size: -; D: TRBD1; V: TRBV18; J: TRBJ2-1; DNA: TGTGCCAGCTCACCACCGGGACAGGGGCCCTACAATGAGCAGTTCTTC; CDR3: CASSPPGQGPYNEQFF
size: -; D: TRBD2; V: TRBV7-2; J: TRBJ2-5; DNA: TGTGCCAGCAGCTTAGGGACTAGAACAAAAGAGACCCAGTACTTC; CDR3: CASSLGTRTKETQYF
size: -; D: -; V: TRBV2; J: TRBJ1-1; DNA: TGTGCCAGCAGGGGGACAATGAACACTGAAGCTTTCTTT; CDR3: CASRGTMNTEAFF
size: few; D: -; V: TRBV5-1; J: TRBJ1-1; DNA: TGCGCCAGCAGCCCCGTACTACAGGGTTCCACTGAAGCTTTCTTT; CDR3: CASSPVLQGSTEAFF
size: -; D: -; V: TRBV6-5; J: TRBJ1-1; DNA: TGTGCCAGCAGGTCAGGGTTGTCTGAAGCTTTCTTT; CDR3: CASRSGLSEAFF
size: -; D: -; V: TRBV19; J: TRBJ1-2; DNA: TGTGCCAGTAGTAACCTGGCAGGGGAGTATGGCTACACCTTC; CDR3: CASSNLAGEYGYTF
size: -; D: -; V: TRBV5-5; J: TRBJ1-1; DNA: TGTGCCAGCAGCTTGTCAGGGGCTGAAGCTTTCTTT; CDR3: CASSLSGAEAFF
size: -; D: -; V: TRBV9; J: TRBJ2-7; DNA: TGTGCCAGCAGTCCCCAGGCGACAGGACAAACCTACGAGCAGTACTTC; CDR3: CASSPQATGQTYEQYF
size: few; D: -; V: TRBV12-3/TRBV12-4; J: TRBJ1-2; DNA: TGTGCCAGCAGCCAGGGAATTGGGGGCTACACCTTC; CDR3: CASSQGIGGYTF
size: -; D: TRBD1; V: TRBV11-1; J: TRBJ2-7; DNA: TGTGCCAGCAGATTAGGGACAGGAACCGAGCAGTACTTC; CDR3: CASRLGTGTEQYF
size: once; D: TRBD1; V: TRBV19; J: TRBJ1-6; DNA: TGTGCCAGTAGTGACACAGGGGCCTATAATTCACCCCTCCACTTT; CDR3: CASSDTGAYNSPLHF
size: -; D: -; V: TRBV12-3/TRBV12-4; J: TRBJ2-1; DNA: TGTGCCAGCAGCCCCGCGGCCAGGGAAGAGCAGTTCTTC; CDR3: CASSPAAREEQFF
size: -; D: TRBD2; V: TRBV4-1; J: TRBJ2-3; DNA: TGCGCCAGCAGCCAAGACGGGGACTACACAGATACGCAGTATTTT; CDR3: CASSQDGDYTDTQYF
size: -; D: TRBD1; V: TRBV5-6; J: TRBJ1-2; DNA: TGTGCCAGCAGCTCTATGGGACAGGGGGCTTATAGCTATGGCTACACCTTC; CDR3: CASSSMGQGAYSYGYTF
size: -; D: -; V: TRBV29-1; J: TRBJ2-1; DNA: TGCAGCGTTGACGTACTTCAGGGACAGCGGGATGAGCAGTTCTTC; CDR3: CSVDVLQGQRDEQFF
size: -; D: -; V: TRBV19; J: TRBJ1-5; DNA: TGTGCCAGTAGTACAGGGTTCCAGTCGCCCCAGCATTTT; CDR3: CASSTGFQSPQHF
size: -; D: TRBD1; V: TRBV7-3; J: TRBJ2-3; DNA: TGTGCCAGCAGCTTAAATCGGGACAGGCGTCTAGGGTGTACGCAGTATTTT; CDR3: CASSLNRDRRLGCTQYF
size: -; D: -; V: TRBV5-1; J: TRBJ1-1; DNA: TGCGCCAGCAGCTTGGGAACCCCAGGGAACACTGAAGCTTTCTTT; CDR3: CASSLGTPGNTEAFF
size: once; D: TRBD1; V: TRBV4-1; J: TRBJ1-1; DNA: TGCGCCAGCAGCCACCTCCTTCAGGACAGGGGGCTTCAAGCTTTCTTT; CDR3: CASSHLLQDRGLQAFF
size: -; D: -; V: TRBV6-6; J: TRBJ1-1; DNA: TGTGCCAGCAGTCCCGGAGGGTGGGAGAACACTGAAGCTTTCTTT; CDR3: CASSPGGWENTEAFF
size: -; D: -; V: TRBV18; J: TRBJ2-2; DNA: TGTGCCAGCTCACCTGAACAGACAGGAGCCACCGGGGAGCTGTTTTTT; CDR3: CASSPEQTGATGELFF
size: -; D: -; V: TRBV5-6; J: TRBJ2-7; DNA: TGTGCCAGCAGCCTGGGTCGCTCCTACGAGCAGTACTTC; CDR3: CASSLGRSYEQYF
size: -; D: -; V: TRBV6-5; J: TRBJ1-1; DNA: TGTGCCAGTAGTCCCAGGACACAGGGAACATCTGAAGCTTTCTTT; CDR3: CASSPRTQGTSEAFF
size: once; D: TRBD1; V: TRBV5-1; J: TRBJ1-6; DNA: TGCGCCAGCAGCGGAGCGGGACAGGAAATGGGTTCACCCCTCCACTTT; CDR3: CASSGAGQEMGSPLHF
size: -; D: TRBD2; V: TRBV7-9; J: TRBJ2-2; DNA: TGTGCCAGCAGCTTAGCCGGGACTACAAACACCGGGGAGCTGTTTTTT; CDR3: CASSLAGTTNTGELFF
size: -; D: -; V: TRBV3-1/TRBV3-2; J: TRBJ1-1; DNA: TGTGCCAGCAGCCTTGGTAGAAACACTGAAGCTTTCTTT; CDR3: CASSLGRNTEAFF
size: -; D: -; V: TRBV4-1; J: TRBJ1-3; DNA: TGCGCCAGCAGCCAACTACAGGGATTCTCTGGAAACACCATATATTTT; CDR3: CASSQLQGFSGNTIYF
size: -; D: TRBD1; V: TRBV6-6; J: TRBJ2-3; DNA: TGTGCCAGCAGTTACTCTCAGGGGGCCGCAGATACGCAGTATTTT; CDR3: CASSYSQGAADTQYF
size: -; D: -; V: TRBV3-1/TRBV3-2; J: TRBJ2-3; DNA: TGTGCCAGCAGCCAAGAGGGCCGGAGGACGCAGTATTTT; CDR3: CASSQEGRRTQYF
size: -; D: -; V: TRBV6-1; J: TRBJ2-2; DNA: TGTGCCAGCAGTGAAGTTGGTTCAGGCACCGGGGAGCTGTTTTTT; CDR3: CASSEVGSGTGELFF